This T cell receptor beta chain was observed in a study of graft-versus-host responses after intestinal transplantation. Study-wide results and limits: GvH clones were found in recipient marrow; some appeared first in ileum or blood.

This clone turned up a few times. The antigen is not known. Sequencing was performed with immunoSEQ multiplex PCR; in TCRdb, only in-frame clones are kept and a portion is missing. The sample shows fewer than 20,000 clones, around three quarters of them seen only once. Processing of graft tissue released intraepithelial and lamina propria lymphocytes. Trimming removed 2 bases from V and 6 bases from J, with 9 bases in between. This CDR3 region has 13 residues. Germline V gene lookup returns CDR1 LGHNT and CDR2 FRNRAP. The TCR comes from a human patient who received an intestinal transplant, so some T cells may come from the graft donor. Specimen: ileum tissue, collected roughly 460 days after intestinal transplant. This chain uses TRBV12-5 with TRBJ2-3; D possibly matches TRBD1 or TRBD2 (5 bases each). CDR3 nucleotide sequence: TGTGCTAGTGGTTTGCTCGAGGGGGATACGCAGTATTTT. This sequence encodes CASGLLEGDTQYF.